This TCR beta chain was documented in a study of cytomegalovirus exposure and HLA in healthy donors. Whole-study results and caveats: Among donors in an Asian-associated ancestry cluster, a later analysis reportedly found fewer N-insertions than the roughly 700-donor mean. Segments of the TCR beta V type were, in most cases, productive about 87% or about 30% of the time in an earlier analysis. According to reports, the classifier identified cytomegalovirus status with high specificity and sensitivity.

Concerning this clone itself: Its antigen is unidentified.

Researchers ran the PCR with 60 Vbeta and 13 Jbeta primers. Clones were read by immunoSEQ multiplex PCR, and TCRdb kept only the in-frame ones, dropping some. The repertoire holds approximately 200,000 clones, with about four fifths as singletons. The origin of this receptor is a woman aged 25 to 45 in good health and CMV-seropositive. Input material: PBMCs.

The CDR3 DNA follows: TGCAGTGTTGGGGGCGTGAGGGGCTACACCTTC. Protein sequence: CSVGGVRGYTF. The V gene is TRBV20-1, the J gene TRBJ1-2, with D possibly matching TRBD1 (6 bases). Trimming removed 7 bases at V and 8 bases at J, with 14 bases between. Germline V lookup: CDR1 DFQATT, CDR2 SNEGSKA (reference sequence). The CDR3 is 11 residues long.